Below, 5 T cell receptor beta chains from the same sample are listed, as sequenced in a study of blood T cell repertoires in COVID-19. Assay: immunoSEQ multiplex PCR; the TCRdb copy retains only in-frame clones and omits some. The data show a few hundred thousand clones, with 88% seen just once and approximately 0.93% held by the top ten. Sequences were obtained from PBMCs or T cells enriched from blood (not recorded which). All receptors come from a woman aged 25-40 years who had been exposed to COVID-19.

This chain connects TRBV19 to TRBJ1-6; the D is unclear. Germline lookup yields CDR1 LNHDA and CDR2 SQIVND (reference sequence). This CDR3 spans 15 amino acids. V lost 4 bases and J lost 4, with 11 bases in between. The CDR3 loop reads CASSTFIQYNSPLHF. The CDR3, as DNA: TGTGCCAGTAGTACCTTTATCCAGTATAATTCACCCCTCCACTTT.

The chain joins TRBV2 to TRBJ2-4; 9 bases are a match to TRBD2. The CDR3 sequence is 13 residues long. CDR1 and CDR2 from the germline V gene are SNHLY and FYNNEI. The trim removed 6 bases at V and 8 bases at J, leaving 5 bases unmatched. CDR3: CASRRGGFDIQYF. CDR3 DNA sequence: TGTGCCAGCAGGCGGGGGGGTTTTGACATTCAGTACTTC.

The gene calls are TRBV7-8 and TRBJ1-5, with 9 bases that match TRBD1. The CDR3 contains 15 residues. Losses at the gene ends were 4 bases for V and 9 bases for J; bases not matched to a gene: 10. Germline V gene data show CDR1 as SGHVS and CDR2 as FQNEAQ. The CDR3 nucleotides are TGTGCCAGCAGCTCCCACCGGGACAGGGTAGCGCCCCAGCATTTT. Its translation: CASSSHRDRVAPQHF.

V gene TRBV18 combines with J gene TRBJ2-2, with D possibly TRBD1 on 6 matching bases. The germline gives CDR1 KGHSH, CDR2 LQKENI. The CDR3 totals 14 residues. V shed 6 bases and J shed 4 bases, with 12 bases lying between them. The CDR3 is CASSGGSGTGELFF. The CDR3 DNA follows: TGTGCCAGCTCTGGGGGCAGCGGCACCGGGGAGCTGTTTTTT.

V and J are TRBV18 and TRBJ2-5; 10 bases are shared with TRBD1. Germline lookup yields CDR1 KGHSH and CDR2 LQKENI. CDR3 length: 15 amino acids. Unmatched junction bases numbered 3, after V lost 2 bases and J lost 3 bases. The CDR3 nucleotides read TGTGCCAGCTCACCAATGGGACAGGGGAAAGAGACCCAGTACTTC. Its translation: CASSPMGQGKETQYF.